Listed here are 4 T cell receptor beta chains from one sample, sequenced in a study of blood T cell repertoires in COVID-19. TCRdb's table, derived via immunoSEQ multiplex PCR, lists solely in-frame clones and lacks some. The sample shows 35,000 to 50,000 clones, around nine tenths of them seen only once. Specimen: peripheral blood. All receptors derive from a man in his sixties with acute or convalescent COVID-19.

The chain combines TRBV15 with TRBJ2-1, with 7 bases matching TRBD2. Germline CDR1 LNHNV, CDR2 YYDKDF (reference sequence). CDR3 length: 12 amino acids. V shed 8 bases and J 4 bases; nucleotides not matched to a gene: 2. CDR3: CATSGGYNEQFF. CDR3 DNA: TGTGCCACCTCCGGGGGGTACAATGAGCAGTTCTTC. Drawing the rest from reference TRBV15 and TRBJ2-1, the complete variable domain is DAMVIQNPRYQVTQFGKPVTLSCSQTLNHNVMYWYQQKSSQAPKLLFHYYDKDFNNEADTPDNFQSRRPNTSFCFLDIRSPGLGDTAMYLCATSGGYNEQFFGPGTRLTVL.

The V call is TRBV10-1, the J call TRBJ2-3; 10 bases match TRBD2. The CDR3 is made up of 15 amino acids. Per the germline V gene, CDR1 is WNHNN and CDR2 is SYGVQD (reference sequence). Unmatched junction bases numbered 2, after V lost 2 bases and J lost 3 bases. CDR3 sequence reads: CASSEQLAGTDTQYF. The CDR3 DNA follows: TGCGCCAGCAGTGAGCAACTAGCGGGGACAGATACGCAGTATTTT.

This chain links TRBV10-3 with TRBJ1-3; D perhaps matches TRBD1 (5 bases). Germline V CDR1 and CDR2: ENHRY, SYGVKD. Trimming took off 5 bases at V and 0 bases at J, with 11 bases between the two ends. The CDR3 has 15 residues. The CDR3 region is CAISSGVPSGNTIYF. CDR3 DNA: TGTGCCATCAGTTCGGGGGTTCCCTCTGGAAACACCATATATTTT.

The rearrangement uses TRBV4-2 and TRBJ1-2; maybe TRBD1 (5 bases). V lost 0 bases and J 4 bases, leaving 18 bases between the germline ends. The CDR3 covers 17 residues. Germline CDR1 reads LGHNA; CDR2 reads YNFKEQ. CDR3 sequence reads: CASSQDRVDRVGYGYTF. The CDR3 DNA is TGTGCCAGCAGCCAAGATCGTGTCGACAGAGTAGGCTATGGCTACACCTTC.